What follows is one T cell receptor (beta chain) and its context. Its specificity is unknown. This sample was included in a study of cytomegalovirus exposure and HLA in healthy donors. Vbeta (60) and Jbeta (13) primers were used in the PCR. The repertoire was sequenced with immunoSEQ multiplex PCR; TCRdb's copy has only in-frame clones and lacks some. The profile shows tens of thousands of clones, approximately 78% of them singletons. Study-wide points: A previous analysis found most TCR beta V segments productive roughly 90% or roughly 30% of the time.

The origin of this receptor is a human donor in good health. The sequenced sample consisted of PBMCs.

As DNA, the CDR3 is TGTGCCAGCCAGACCCTTGGGTTTGGGAGGGACGAGCAGTACTTC. The encoded protein is CASQTLGFGRDEQYF. The rearrangement joins TRBV27 to TRBJ2-7, with 7 bases that match TRBD2. This CDR3 spans 15 amino acids. Trimming took 8 bases from V and 5 from J; bases not matched to a gene: 15. The germline V gene encodes CDR1 MNHEY and CDR2 SMNVEV (reference sequence).